This passage covers 7 T cell receptor beta chains from one sample sequenced in a study of shared clonotypes between healthy human individuals. Profiled with immunoSEQ multiplex PCR; TCRdb holds only in-frame clones, not every one. The sample yields millions of clones, more than 80% seen once. Source material: naive CD4+ T cells from PBMCs. The subset is: CD45RA+ positively selected. These receptors were taken from a man aged 18-30 years in good health. Some clones in this sample may be carry-over from other donors' samples.

The V gene is TRBV6-1, the J gene TRBJ2-7; perhaps D is TRBD1 or TRBD2 (5 bases each). The CDR3 extends over 14 amino acids. The germline V and J ends were trimmed by 6 bases and 0 bases, with 12 bases remaining between them. CDR1 MNHNS and CDR2 SASEGT come from the germline V gene. The CDR3 nucleotides are TGTGCCAGCAGCCGGGACCCGAGCTCCTACGAGCAGTACTTC. It codes for CASSRDPSSYEQYF.

The chain carries TRBV28 and TRBJ1-1; D is ambiguous. Germline CDR1 is MDHEN and CDR2 is SYDVKM. V was cut by 7 bases and J by 0 bases, with 6 bases left in between. This CDR3 comprises 12 residues. The CDR3 nucleotides read TGTGCCAGCACTCCTCTGAACACTGAAGCTTTCTTT. Protein sequence: CASTPLNTEAFF.

The chain uses TRBV5-1 and TRBJ1-1, with D tentatively TRBD1 (6 bases). V was trimmed by 4 bases and J by 2 bases, leaving 15 bases between them. In germline, CDR1 is SGHRS, CDR2 YFSETQ. The CDR3 extends over 15 amino acids. CDR3 in amino acids: CASSNPTGYNTEAFF. DNA for the CDR3: TGCGCCAGCAGCAACCCGACAGGTTATAACACTGAAGCTTTCTTT.

The chain carries TRBV11-3 and TRBJ2-3; possible D gene TRBD1, 5 bases. Germline V gene data show CDR1 as SGHNT and CDR2 as YENEEA. This CDR3 is built from 16 residues. V lost 1 base and J lost 1, with 12 bases in between. The CDR3 region has the DNA TGTGCCAGCAGCTTAGGTTTCAGGGAAGGCACAGATACGCAGTATTTT. Its protein is CASSLGFREGTDTQYF.

The chain has TRBV6-1 and TRBJ1-1; D possibly corresponds to TRBD1 (6 bases). This CDR3 region has 15 residues. Trimming shortened V by 0 bases and J by 1 base, and 9 bases separated the two germline ends. Per germline, CDR1 MNHNS and CDR2 SASEGT. CDR3 sequence (DNA): TGTGCCAGCAGTGAAGCAGGACAGTCGAACACTGAAGCTTTCTTT. Protein product: CASSEAGQSNTEAFF.

The CDR3 is CASSQGRLGDTQYF. The CDR3 DNA is TGTGCCAGCAGCCAGGGGCGCCTTGGGGATACGCAGTATTTT. This chain joins TRBV7-2 and TRBJ2-3, with D tentatively TRBD1 (6 bases). This CDR3 is 14 amino acids long. Trimming cost V 5 bases and J 6 bases, with 15 bases left between them. Germline assignment: CDR1 SGHTA and CDR2 FQGNSA.

The chain links TRBV30 to TRBJ1-6, with unresolved D. The V and J ends lost 2 bases and 10 bases respectively, with 6 bases between them. The CDR3 covers 11 residues. Germline lookup yields CDR1 GTSNPN and CDR2 SVGIG (reference sequence). The CDR3 DNA is TGTGCCTGGAGTCCGGGATCACCCCTCCACTTT. The encoded protein is CAWSPGSPLHF.